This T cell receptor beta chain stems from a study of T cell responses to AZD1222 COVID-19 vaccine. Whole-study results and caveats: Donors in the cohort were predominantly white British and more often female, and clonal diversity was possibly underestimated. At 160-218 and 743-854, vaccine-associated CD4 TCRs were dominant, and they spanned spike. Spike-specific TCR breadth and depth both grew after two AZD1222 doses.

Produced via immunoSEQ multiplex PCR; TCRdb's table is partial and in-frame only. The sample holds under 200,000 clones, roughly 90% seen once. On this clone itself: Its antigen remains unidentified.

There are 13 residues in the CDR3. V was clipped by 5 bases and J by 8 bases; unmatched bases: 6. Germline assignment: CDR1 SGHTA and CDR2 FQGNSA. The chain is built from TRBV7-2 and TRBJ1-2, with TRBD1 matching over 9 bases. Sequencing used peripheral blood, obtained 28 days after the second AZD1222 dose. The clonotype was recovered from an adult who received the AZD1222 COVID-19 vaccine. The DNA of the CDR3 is TGTGCCAGCAGCCAAGGACAGGGGAGAGGCTACACCTTC. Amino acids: CASSQGQGRGYTF.